This is a list of T cell receptor beta chains from one sample in a study of T cells expressing NK-cell markers. TCRdb reprocessed the 5' RACE reads, keeping one entry per CDR3 protein, no DNA. The sample data list around 380,000 distinct CDR3 sequences. Sequenced material: blood T cells: a sorted CD56 or NKG2C T cell subset, CD4+ or CD8+ T cells, or bulk PBMC T cells (not recorded which). The receptors were sampled from a woman aged 50 to 65 in good health. Both conserved end residues are part of each CDR3. The order of the fields is V gene, J gene, CDR3 protein.

v_gene: TRBV7-2
j_gene: TRBJ1-5
CDR3aa: CASSPGSGEPQHF

v_gene: TRBV30
j_gene: TRBJ2-3
CDR3aa: CAWIPADTQYF

v_gene: TRBV12-3/TRBV12-4
j_gene: TRBJ2-7
CDR3aa: CASSRDRQPYEQYF

v_gene: TRBV6-2/TRBV6-3
j_gene: TRBJ2-2
CDR3aa: CASSQEFTGELFF

v_gene: TRBV12-3/TRBV12-4
j_gene: TRBJ1-2
CDR3aa: CASSLGLGARGYTF

v_gene: TRBV29-1
j_gene: TRBJ1-1
CDR3aa: CSVETGTSNTEAFF

v_gene: TRBV11-2
j_gene: TRBJ2-5
CDR3aa: CASSLSRSVQETQYF

v_gene: TRBV21-1
j_gene: TRBJ2-4
CDR3aa: CASRGGGLAKNIQYF

v_gene: TRBV10-3
j_gene: TRBJ2-3
CDR3aa: CAISESRAEDTQYF

v_gene: TRBV4-1
j_gene: TRBJ2-2
CDR3aa: CASSPPRGGSTGELFF

v_gene: TRBV4-1
j_gene: TRBJ1-1
CDR3aa: CASSHMDRLGTEAFF

v_gene: TRBV7-3
j_gene: TRBJ2-7
CDR3aa: CASSLGTGAGYEQYF

v_gene: TRBV15
j_gene: TRBJ1-4
CDR3aa: CATSGSNEKLFF

v_gene: TRBV5-1
j_gene: TRBJ2-3
CDR3aa: CASSLHMREATDTQYF

v_gene: TRBV5-6
j_gene: TRBJ1-1
CDR3aa: CASSLYGTPNTEAFF

v_gene: TRBV6-6
j_gene: TRBJ2-5
CDR3aa: CASSVRDGKETQYF

v_gene: TRBV20-1
j_gene: TRBJ1-2
CDR3aa: CSARGRDGYGYTF

v_gene: TRBV7-6
j_gene: TRBJ2-2
CDR3aa: CASSLGRAMNTGELFF

v_gene: TRBV29-1
j_gene: TRBJ2-2
CDR3aa: CSVDLGPSAGELFF

v_gene: TRBV5-1
j_gene: TRBJ1-5
CDR3aa: CASSVQGPKDQPQHF

v_gene: TRBV4-1
j_gene: TRBJ2-5
CDR3aa: CASSIRTGEETQYF

v_gene: TRBV20-1
j_gene: TRBJ1-1
CDR3aa: CSARDDTGGRVAFF

v_gene: TRBV20-1
j_gene: TRBJ2-5
CDR3aa: CSARTAGGPRETQYF

v_gene: TRBV27
j_gene: TRBJ1-5
CDR3aa: CASSSGGGYQPQHF

v_gene: TRBV5-1
j_gene: TRBJ2-3
CDR3aa: CATTRGISTDTQYF

v_gene: TRBV18
j_gene: TRBJ1-4
CDR3aa: CASSPAQNEKLFF

v_gene: TRBV25-1
j_gene: TRBJ2-2
CDR3aa: CASSEGRNTGELFF

v_gene: TRBV5-1
j_gene: TRBJ2-2
CDR3aa: CASSSGSPTATGELFF

v_gene: TRBV6-2/TRBV6-3
j_gene: TRBJ2-1
CDR3aa: CASSYSFRVDEQFF

v_gene: TRBV9
j_gene: TRBJ2-5
CDR3aa: CASSFVGLAGEETQYF

v_gene: TRBV11-2
j_gene: TRBJ2-3
CDR3aa: CASSQDRGNTDTQYF

v_gene: TRBV20-1
j_gene: TRBJ1-2
CDR3aa: CSASAPGPQGRGYTF

v_gene: TRBV6-2/TRBV6-3
j_gene: TRBJ1-5
CDR3aa: CASSYSRGTYNQPQHF

v_gene: TRBV5-1
j_gene: TRBJ1-2
CDR3aa: CASSLARDTSRYGYTF

v_gene: TRBV2
j_gene: TRBJ2-3
CDR3aa: CASSVPGDLGTDTQYF

v_gene: TRBV6-2/TRBV6-3
j_gene: TRBJ2-3
CDR3aa: CASRLDRGRSTDTQYF

v_gene: TRBV5-1
j_gene: TRBJ2-1
CDR3aa: CASSLRDFQRSNEQFF